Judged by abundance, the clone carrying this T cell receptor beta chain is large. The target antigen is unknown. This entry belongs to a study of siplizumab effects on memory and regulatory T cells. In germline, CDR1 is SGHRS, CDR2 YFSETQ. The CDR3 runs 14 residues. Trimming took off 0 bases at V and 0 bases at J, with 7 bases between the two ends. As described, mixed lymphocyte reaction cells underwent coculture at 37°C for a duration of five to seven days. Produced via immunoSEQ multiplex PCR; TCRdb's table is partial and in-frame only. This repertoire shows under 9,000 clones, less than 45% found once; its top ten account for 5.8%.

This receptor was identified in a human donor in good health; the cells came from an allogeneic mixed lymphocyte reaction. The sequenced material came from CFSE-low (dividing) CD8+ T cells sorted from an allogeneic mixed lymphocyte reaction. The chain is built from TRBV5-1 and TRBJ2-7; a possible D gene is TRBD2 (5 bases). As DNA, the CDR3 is TGCGCCAGCAGCTTGGGCGCGGGCTCCTACGAGCAGTACTTC. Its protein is CASSLGAGSYEQYF.